The 14 T cell receptor beta chains below were found in one sample sequenced in a study of Graves' ophthalmopathy and Graves' hyperthyroidism (dated by TCRdb to the late 2010s). The sequencer listed for this sample is Illumina HiSeq 2000. For repertoire sequencing, the TCR beta CDR3 regions were amplified from RNA transcripts. A first-round RT-PCR used HTBI primers with the Qiagen OneStep RT-PCR kit, followed by a second-round multiplex PCR, size selection and purification. TCRdb reprocessed the public reads (quality trimming at Q25 with fastp, clone calling with MiXCR) and kept in-frame beta chains. CDR3 protein sequences are deduplicated, and each keeps its most common genes and DNA. For this sample there are just over 400,000 distinct CDR3 sequences; about 21% appear just once. The ten most abundant clones make up around 3.1% of the sample. Specimen: peripheral blood. The receptors stem from a woman aged 18-29 years with stable Graves' hyperthyroidism. Donor details come from another sample of the same person, matched by shared clones.

Points on this clonotype: A much bigger clone sits one base away, suggesting this may be a read error. The CDR3 nucleotides read TGTGCCTGCAAGAGGCGACAGGGTAACTCACACCTCCACTTT. This gives the protein CACKRRQGNSHLHF. This chain links TRBV30 with TRBJ1-6, with 7 bases matching TRBD1. The germline CDR1 and CDR2 sequences are GTSNPN and SVGIG (reference sequence). CDR3 length: 14 residues.

This clonotype was found many times. The chain is built from TRBV6-1 and TRBJ2-3, with TRBD2 matching 11 bases. There are 15 residues in the CDR3. J was trimmed by 3 bases and V by 5 bases; bases with no gene match: 4. CDR1 and CDR2 from the germline V gene are MNHNS and SASEGT. CDR3 loop: CASSPWTSGTDTQYF. In nucleotides, the CDR3 is TGTGCCAGCAGTCCCTGGACTAGCGGGACAGATACGCAGTATTTT.

This clonotype has at least ten counts. V and J are TRBV5-1 and TRBJ2-2; a weak D match, TRBD1 (6 bases). This CDR3 has 15 amino acids. Germline loops: CDR1 SGHRS, CDR2 YFSETQ. The V gene lost 3 bases and the J gene lost 5 bases, with 14 bases spanning the gap. The CDR3 sequence: CASSYNREHTGELFF. DNA of the CDR3: TGCGCCAGCAGCTACAACAGGGAGCATACCGGGGAGCTGTTTTTT.

The chain uses TRBV3-1 and TRBJ2-7; TRBD2 matches 8 bases. V lost 5 bases, J lost 7 bases, and 10 bases stayed unmatched. CDR1 and CDR2 from the germline V gene are LGHDT and YNNKEL (reference sequence). The length of the CDR3 is 14 residues. CDR3 in DNA: TGTGCCAGCAGCGTCCGGGCCCGGGAGGGGGAGCAGTACTTC. This encodes CASSVRAREGEQYF.

This clonotype was detected many times. The gene calls are TRBV19 and TRBJ1-1, with D hard to call. The V and J ends lost 4 bases and 5 bases respectively, with 11 bases between them. The CDR3 is 13 amino acids. The germline V gene has CDR1 LNHDA and CDR2 SQIVND (reference sequence). The CDR3 reads CASSRGPRTEAFF. CDR3 DNA: TGTGCCAGTAGTAGAGGGCCCCGAACTGAAGCTTTCTTT.

This chain joins TRBV12-3 or TRBV12-4 and TRBJ1-2, with D hard to call. Trimming left V 7 bases short and J 4 bases short, with 13 bases between. The CDR3 consists of 13 residues. The CDR3 loop reads CASILGGAYGYTF. CDR3 coding DNA: TGTGCCAGCATTCTAGGAGGAGCCTATGGCTACACCTTC.

This chain joins TRBV3-1 and TRBJ2-5; 13 positions match TRBD2. This CDR3 contains 16 residues. V shed 5 bases, J shed 3 bases, and the junction held 6 bases outside the gene matches. Germline V lookup: CDR1 LGHDT, CDR2 YNNKEL (reference sequence). CDR3 sequence: CASSFGLAGDEETQYF. DNA of the CDR3: TGTGCCAGCAGCTTCGGACTAGCGGGAGATGAAGAGACCCAGTACTTC.

This clonotype occurred many times. The chain recombines TRBV7-8 with TRBJ2-5; 7 bases line up with TRBD1. V lost 6 bases, J lost 3 bases, and 13 bases stayed unmatched. The CDR3 has 16 residues. CDR1 SGHVS and CDR2 FQNEAQ come from the germline V gene. In DNA, the CDR3 is TGTGCCAGCAGACCGATGACAGGGACGAAAAAAGAGACCCAGTACTTC. Protein product: CASRPMTGTKKETQYF.

In this sample, this clonotype turned up many times. Here the CDR3 DNA reads TGTGCCAGCGTAGGAGCGCTTACCCAGTACTTC. This codes for CASVGALTQYF. The chain joins TRBV6-1 to TRBJ2-5; D gene unclear. CDR3 length: 11 residues. The V gene's germline CDR1 is MNHNS and CDR2 SASEGT. Trimming pared 8 bases from V and 8 bases from J, leaving 12 bases between.

This clonotype came up many times. The chain has TRBV6-4 and TRBJ1-1; a possible D gene is TRBD1 (5 bases). V gave up 7 bases and J gave up 1 base, with 19 bases separating them. Germline V CDR1 and CDR2: MRHNA, SNTAGT. There are 16 residues in the CDR3. The CDR3 bases are TGTGCCAGCAAACCCAATCGCAGGGACGAGAACACTGAAGCTTTCTTT. Residues: CASKPNRRDENTEAFF.

In this sample, this clonotype turned up many times. The gene calls are TRBV28 and TRBJ1-3; D unclear. V lost 3 bases and J 0 bases, leaving 9 bases between the germline ends. Looked up from germline, CDR1 is MDHEN and CDR2 is SYDVKM. CDR3 size: 15 residues. CDR3 sequence (DNA): TGTGCCAGCAGTTTTATGACAATCTCTGGAAACACCATATATTTT. It specifies CASSFMTISGNTIYF.

This clonotype was observed many times. The V call is TRBV11-2, the J call TRBJ2-7; D gene uncertain. The germline V and J ends were trimmed by 7 bases and 4 bases, with 11 bases remaining between them. This CDR3 is built from 12 residues. CDR1 and CDR2 from the germline V gene are SGHAT and FQNNGV. CDR3 sequence (DNA): TGTGCCAGCAAAGAGATTAATTACGAGCAGTACTTC. Protein: CASKEINYEQYF.

This clonotype was observed many times. The chain joins TRBV25-1 to TRBJ2-5; no clear D gene. The CDR3 length is 15 residues. Germline V gene data show CDR1 as MGHDK and CDR2 as SYGVNS. The germline V and J ends were trimmed by 0 bases and 0 bases, with 8 bases remaining between them. The DNA for the CDR3 is TGTGCCAGCAGTGAATATAACGGGTACCAAGAGACCCAGTACTTC. Its protein is CASSEYNGYQETQYF. Based on the CDR3 plus reference TRBV25-1 and TRBJ2-5, the full variable domain is EADIYQTPRYLVIGTGKKITLECSQTMGHDKMYWYQQDPGMELHLIHYSYGVNSTEKGDLSSESTVSRIRTEHFPLTLESARPSHTSQYLCASSEYNGYQETQYFGPGTRLLVL.

This clonotype was recorded many times. This rearrangement joins TRBV5-1 to TRBJ1-1; 9 bases agree with TRBD1. V was clipped by 4 bases and J by 7 bases; unmatched bases: 8. The CDR3 has 14 amino acids. Looked up from germline, CDR1 is SGHRS and CDR2 is YFSETQ. CDR3 DNA: TGCGCCAGCAGCCTTCCGGGACAGGGAAATGAAGCTTTCTTT. Protein: CASSLPGQGNEAFF. Full variable domain (remainder filled in from reference TRBV5-1 and TRBJ1-1): KAGVTQTPRYLIKTRGQQVTLSCSPISGHRSVSWYQQTPGQGLQFLFEYFSETQRNKGNFPGRFSGRQFSNSRSEMNVSTLELGDSALYLCASSLPGQGNEAFFGQGTRLTVV.